This T cell receptor beta chain was identified during a study of T cell responses to AZD1222 COVID-19 vaccine. Measured with immunoSEQ multiplex PCR; TCRdb has only the in-frame clones, and not every one. This table has under 130,000 clones, 80% to 90% appearing once. This clone rates as large. Its antigen is still unknown. CDR3 length equals 12 residues. Study-level findings and limits: Only a handful of people who got AZD1222 tested seropositive at baseline. Clonal diversity was possibly underestimated, and the donors were mostly white British, with more females. Repertoire sampling occurred only after the peak T cell response.

This TCR was sampled from an adult in good health. The chain links TRBV21-1 to TRBJ2-2. TRBV21-1 is labeled a pseudogene. The material sequenced was peripheral blood, taken on day 0 of AZD1222 vaccination. CDR3 sequence (DNA): TGTGCCAGCAGCACCAACACCGGGGAGCTGTTTTTT. Amino acids: CASSTNTGELFF.